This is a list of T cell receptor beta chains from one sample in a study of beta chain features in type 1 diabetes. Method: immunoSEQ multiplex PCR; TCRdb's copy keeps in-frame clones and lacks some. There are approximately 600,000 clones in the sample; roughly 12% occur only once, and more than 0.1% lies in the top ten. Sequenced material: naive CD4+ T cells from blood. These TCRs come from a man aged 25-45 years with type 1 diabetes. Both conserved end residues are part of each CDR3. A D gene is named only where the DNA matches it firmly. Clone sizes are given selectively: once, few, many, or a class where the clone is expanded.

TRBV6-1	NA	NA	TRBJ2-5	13	CASRRGAQETQYF	TGTGCCAGCCGGAGGGGAGCGCAAGAGACCCAGTACTTC
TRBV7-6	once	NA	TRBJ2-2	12	CASSRRDRELFF	TGTGCCAGCAGCCGCAGGGATAGGGAGCTGTTTTTT
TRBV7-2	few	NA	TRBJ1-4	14	CASSLGQQYGKLFF	TGTGCCAGCAGCTTAGGACAGCAGTACGGAAAACTGTTTTTT
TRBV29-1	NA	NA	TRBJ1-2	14	CSVARDGGNYGYTF	TGCAGCGTAGCCAGGGACGGGGGTAACTATGGCTACACCTTC
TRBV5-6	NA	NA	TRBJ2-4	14	CASSLQGGVDIQYF	TGTGCCAGCAGCCTACAGGGTGGGGTCGACATTCAGTACTTC
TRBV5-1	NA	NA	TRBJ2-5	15	CASSLSGSVQETQYF	TGCGCCAGCAGCTTGAGTGGCTCCGTCCAAGAGACCCAGTACTTC
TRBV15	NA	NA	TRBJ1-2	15	CATSRDLGGNYGYTF	TGTGCCACCAGCAGAGATCTTGGGGGCAACTATGGCTACACCTTC
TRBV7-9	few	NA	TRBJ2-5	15	CASSSQGGRWETQYF	TGTGCCAGCAGCTCCCAAGGGGGGCGGTGGGAGACCCAGTACTTC
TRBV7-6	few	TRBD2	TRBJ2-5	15	CASSSTTSGGETQYF	TGTGCCAGCAGCTCGACGACTAGCGGGGGGGAGACCCAGTACTTC
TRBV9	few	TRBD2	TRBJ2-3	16	CASSATSGVFADTQYF	TGTGCCAGCAGCGCGACTAGCGGGGTGTTCGCAGATACGCAGTATTTT
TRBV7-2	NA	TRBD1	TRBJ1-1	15	CASSLAGQGNTEAFF	TGTGCCAGCAGCTTAGCGGGACAGGGAAACACTGAAGCTTTCTTT
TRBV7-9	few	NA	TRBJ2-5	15	CASSVSALVQETQYF	TGTGCCAGCAGCGTGTCAGCCCTAGTCCAAGAGACCCAGTACTTC
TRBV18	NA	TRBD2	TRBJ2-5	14	CASSPRTSTETQYF	TGTGCCAGCTCACCAAGGACTAGCACAGAGACCCAGTACTTC
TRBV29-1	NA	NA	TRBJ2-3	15	CSVEGGQGSTDTQYF	TGCAGCGTTGAAGGGGGGCAGGGTAGCACAGATACGCAGTATTTT
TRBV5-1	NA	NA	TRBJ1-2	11	CASSWDDHYTF	TGCGCCAGCAGCTGGGACGACCACTACACCTTC
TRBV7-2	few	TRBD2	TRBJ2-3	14	CASSQTSGGNTQYF	TGTGCCAGCAGCCAGACTAGCGGAGGAAATACGCAGTATTTT
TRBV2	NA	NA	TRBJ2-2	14	CASSVSGFGGELFF	TGTGCCAGCAGTGTCTCGGGGTTCGGCGGGGAGCTGTTTTTT
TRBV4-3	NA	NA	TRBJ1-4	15	CASSQEPGTNEKLFF	TGCGCCAGCAGCCAAGAGCCTGGAACTAATGAAAAACTGTTTTTT